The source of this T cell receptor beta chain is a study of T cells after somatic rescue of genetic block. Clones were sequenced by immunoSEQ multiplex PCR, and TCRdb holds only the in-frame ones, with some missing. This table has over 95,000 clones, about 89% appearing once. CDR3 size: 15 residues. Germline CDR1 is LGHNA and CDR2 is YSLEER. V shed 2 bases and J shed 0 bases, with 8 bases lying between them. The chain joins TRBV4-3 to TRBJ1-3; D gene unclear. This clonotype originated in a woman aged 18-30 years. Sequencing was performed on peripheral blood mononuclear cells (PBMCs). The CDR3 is CASSQTANSGNTIYF. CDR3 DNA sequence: TGCGCCAGCAGCCAAACGGCCAACTCTGGAAACACCATATATTTT.